This TCR beta chain was recorded in a study of blood T cell repertoires in COVID-19. For the study at large: Sources were T cells, B-cell-depleted T cells, or PBMCs; the material itself was cDNA or gDNA.

Sequencing used immunoSEQ multiplex PCR; TCRdb keeps in-frame clones, though not all of them. The table lists fewer than 60,000 clones, about 82% of them singletons, with roughly 15% in the top ten. This CDR3 has 18 amino acids. Per the germline V gene, CDR1 is KGHDR and CDR2 is SFDVKD. V was shortened by 5 bases and J by 0 bases, with 16 bases between the two germline ends. This TCR came from a human donor in a cohort sampled during active COVID-19. This sequence joins TRBV24-1 and TRBJ1-6; D gene unclear. Material for sequencing was peripheral blood. CDR3 sequence: CATSASPEKSSYNSPLHF. The CDR3 DNA is TGTGCCACCAGTGCCTCCCCCGAAAAGAGCTCCTATAATTCACCCCTCCACTTT.